A selection of T cell receptor beta chains follows, all from one sample in a study of cytomegalovirus exposure and HLA in healthy donors. The repertoire was sequenced with immunoSEQ multiplex PCR; TCRdb's copy has only in-frame clones and lacks some. There are about 160,000 clones in the sample; 60% to 70% occur only once, and approximately 7% lies in the top ten. The source material was PBMCs. The source is a woman aged 60-75 years in good health and CMV-seropositive. CDR3s include the opening cysteine and the closing phenylalanine or tryptophan. A D gene is named only where the DNA matches it firmly. Clone size is not always given. Where it is, it says once, few, many or a class for expanded clones.

v_gene	len	j_gene	d_gene	abundance	CDR3nt	CDR3aa
TRBV19	16	TRBJ2-6	TRBD1	NA	TGTGCCAGTAGTTCCCAGGGGGCTAAAGGGGCCAACGTCCTGACTTTC	CASSSQGAKGANVLTF
TRBV5-5	17	TRBJ2-7	TRBD2	NA	TGTGCCAGCAGCTTGAGATTAGCGGGAGGGGGGGCCTACGAGCAGTACTTC	CASSLRLAGGGAYEQYF
TRBV4-1	13	TRBJ2-1	NA	once	TGCGCCAGCAGCGTCGAGGAGAGGTCTGAGCAGTTCTTC	CASSVEERSEQFF
TRBV5-1	15	TRBJ2-2	NA	NA	TGCGCCAGCAGGTCCCTAGCGATGGGCACCGGGGAGCTGTTTTTT	CASRSLAMGTGELFF
TRBV2	14	TRBJ1-2	NA	NA	TGTGCCAGCAGCAATACGGGAGCCGTCGATGGCTACACCTTC	CASSNTGAVDGYTF
TRBV10-1	16	TRBJ2-4	NA	NA	TGCGGCGGGATACCGGACCAAGCGTTAAACAGAAACATTCAGTACTTC	CGGIPDQALNRNIQYF
TRBV4-1	14	TRBJ2-5	NA	NA	TGCGCCAGCAGCTATCAGGGCGTCCAAGAGACCCAGTACTTC	CASSYQGVQETQYF
TRBV29-1	13	TRBJ1-2	TRBD1	NA	TGCAGCGCCACAGGGACAGGGAACTATGGCTACACCTTC	CSATGTGNYGYTF
TRBV29-1	14	TRBJ2-3	TRBD2	NA	TGCAGCGCAGACACTAGCGTACACACAGATACGCAGTATTTT	CSADTSVHTDTQYF
TRBV7-2	15	TRBJ2-2	TRBD1	NA	TGTGCCAGCACCTTATGGACAGGGGGCACCGGGGAGCTGTTTTTT	CASTLWTGGTGELFF
TRBV11-3	17	TRBJ2-2	TRBD2	NA	TGTGCCAGCAGCCCAGGGACTAGCGGGAAAGGCACCGGGGAGCTGTTTTTT	CASSPGTSGKGTGELFF
TRBV7-2	16	TRBJ2-2	TRBD2	NA	TGTGCCAGCAGCCCCGGACTAGCGGGAGTGACCGGGGAGCTGTTTTTT	CASSPGLAGVTGELFF
TRBV5-1	15	TRBJ2-3	NA	NA	TGCGCCAGCAGCCCAACTGCTTCTAGCACAGATACGCAGTATTTT	CASSPTASSTDTQYF
TRBV6-1	14	TRBJ2-1	TRBD2	NA	TGTGCCAGCAGAGTAACTAGCGGGAGCTATGAGCAGTTCTTC	CASRVTSGSYEQFF
TRBV4-2	16	TRBJ2-1	TRBD2	once	TGTGCCAGCAGCCCCCTTGGGAGCGGGGCCCACAATGAGCAGTTCTTC	CASSPLGSGAHNEQFF
TRBV6-1	14	TRBJ2-7	NA	once	TGTGCCAGCCTCAACTCCGGGGGCTCCTACGAGCAGTACTTC	CASLNSGGSYEQYF
TRBV6-1	14	TRBJ2-7	TRBD1	NA	TGTGCCAGCAGCCATGGACAGGGCACCTACGAGCAGTACTTC	CASSHGQGTYEQYF
TRBV5-1	15	TRBJ2-7	TRBD2	NA	TGCGCCAGCAGCTCACTAGCGGGTACCGGCCTCGAGCAGTACTTC	CASSSLAGTGLEQYF
TRBV5-6	15	TRBJ1-3	NA	NA	TGTGCCAGCAGCTCCCCCCAGGGGACTGGAAACACCATATATTTT	CASSSPQGTGNTIYF
TRBV19	16	TRBJ1-5	NA	NA	TGTGCCAGTAGGAGCTCAGGGCTATATAGCAATCAGCCCCAGCATTTT	CASRSSGLYSNQPQHF
TRBV4-1	16	TRBJ2-1	TRBD2	NA	TGCGCCAGCAGCCAAGATCTTACTAGCGGGAGGTATGAGCAGTTCTTC	CASSQDLTSGRYEQFF
TRBV4-1	15	TRBJ2-1	NA	NA	TGCGCCAGCAGCCACCCTATATCGGGAAGCCATGAGCAGTTCTTC	CASSHPISGSHEQFF
TRBV2	15	TRBJ1-1	NA	NA	TGTGCCAGCAGTGAAGAAAGCCAGGGGTACACTGAAGCTTTCTTT	CASSEESQGYTEAFF
TRBV4-1	16	TRBJ1-5	TRBD1	NA	TGCGCCAGCAGCCAATCACCGGGACAGCGCAATCAGCCCCAGCATTTT	CASSQSPGQRNQPQHF
TRBV7-9	16	TRBJ2-5	NA	NA	TGTGCCAGCAGCTTAGGGAGAGAGGGTATCGGGGAGACCCAGTACTTC	CASSLGREGIGETQYF
TRBV18	15	TRBJ2-7	NA	few	TGTGCCAGCTCACCTACTTCCGACAGCTCCTACGAGCAGTACTTC	CASSPTSDSSYEQYF
TRBV6-1	16	TRBJ2-7	NA	NA	TGTGCCAGCAGTGAGGCGGGACGGACAAGCTCCTACGAGCAGTACTTC	CASSEAGRTSSYEQYF
TRBV5-1	16	TRBJ2-1	TRBD1	NA	TGCGCCAGCAGCTTGAGAGACAGGGTGAACTACAATGAGCAGTTCTTC	CASSLRDRVNYNEQFF
TRBV7-2	17	TRBJ2-7	TRBD1	NA	TGTGCCAGCAGCTTATACCACGGGGGACAGGCTGCCTACGAGCAGTACTTC	CASSLYHGGQAAYEQYF
TRBV7-2	14	TRBJ2-7	TRBD2	NA	TGTGCCAGCAGCTTTGCTAGCGGAGCTTACGAGCAGTACTTC	CASSFASGAYEQYF
TRBV19	14	TRBJ2-7	TRBD1	NA	TGTGCCAGTAGCCCGGGACAGGGGTTCTACGAGCAGTACTTC	CASSPGQGFYEQYF
TRBV19	14	TRBJ2-4	TRBD1	NA	TGTGCCAGTAGTATGGGGGACAGGGGAAACATTCAGTACTTC	CASSMGDRGNIQYF
TRBV4-3	19	TRBJ2-5	TRBD2	NA	TGCGCCAGCAGCCAAGATTTGGTAGCGGGAGGGCCGATCCAAGAGACCCAGTACTTC	CASSQDLVAGGPIQETQYF
TRBV5-4	15	TRBJ2-3	NA	NA	TGTGCCAGCAGTTTGCGACAAACTAGCACAGATACGCAGTATTTT	CASSLRQTSTDTQYF
TRBV28	13	TRBJ1-4	NA	NA	TGTGCCAGCAGCCCGGGGGGGAATGGAAAACTGTTTTTT	CASSPGGNGKLFF
TRBV4-1	16	TRBJ1-6	NA	NA	TGCGCCAGCAGCCAAACTGACAGGTCCTATAATTCACCCCTCCACTTT	CASSQTDRSYNSPLHF
TRBV6-6	11	TRBJ1-1	NA	few	TGTGCCAGCAGTTACTCGAGTCGGGCTTTCTTT	CASSYSSRAFF
TRBV28	14	TRBJ1-4	NA	NA	TGTGCCAGCAGTTCCGGACAGATGAATGAAAAACTGTTTTTT	CASSSGQMNEKLFF
TRBV7-3	15	TRBJ2-1	NA	NA	TGTGCCAGCCGACTAGGCCCGAGCTCCTACAATGAGCAGTTCTTC	CASRLGPSSYNEQFF
TRBV5-1	15	TRBJ2-3	TRBD2	once	TGCGCCAGCAGCTCGAACGCGGGGGGCGCGGATACGCAGTATTTT	CASSSNAGGADTQYF
TRBV29-1	16	TRBJ2-1	NA	NA	TGCAGCGTTGAAGATCGGAGGGCGCTCTCCTACAATGAGCAGTTCTTC	CSVEDRRALSYNEQFF
TRBV7-3	14	TRBJ2-3	NA	NA	TGTGCCAGCAGCTTTGGCTCGTACACAGATACGCAGTATTTT	CASSFGSYTDTQYF
TRBV18	14	TRBJ2-7	TRBD2	once	TGTGCCAGCTCACCGTCGACTAGCGGCTACGAGCAGTACTTC	CASSPSTSGYEQYF
TRBV15	15	TRBJ2-7	NA	few	TGTGCCACCAGCAGAGTTAGCGTTTTCTCCTACGAGCAGTACTTC	CATSRVSVFSYEQYF
TRBV29-1	12	TRBJ1-4	TRBD1	NA	TGCAGCGTTGGACAGGGTGAGGAAAAACTGTTTTTT	CSVGQGEEKLFF
TRBV6-1	15	TRBJ2-7	NA	NA	TGTGCCAGCAGTGAAGTTGGATGGCGGGCGGCCGAGCAGTACTTC	CASSEVGWRAAEQYF
TRBV19	17	TRBJ2-1	NA	NA	TGTGCCAGTAGGACGGGGTGGCCTGGGAGCTCCTACAATGAGCAGTTCTTC	CASRTGWPGSSYNEQFF
TRBV2	17	TRBJ2-1	TRBD2	NA	TGTGCCAGCAGTGAAGTTACTAGCGGGAGCCCTGGGGATGAGCAGTTCTTC	CASSEVTSGSPGDEQFF
TRBV27	13	TRBJ2-1	NA	NA	TGTGCCAGCAGTTTAGTCCGGTCCAATGAGCAGTTCTTC	CASSLVRSNEQFF
TRBV7-9	16	TRBJ2-1	NA	NA	TGTGCCAGCAGCTTTCACGGGAGAGGAGGAAGCAATGAGCAGTTCTTC	CASSFHGRGGSNEQFF
TRBV6-5	13	TRBJ1-1	NA	NA	TGTGCCAGCAGTTACGGCAGGGACACTGAAGCTTTCTTT	CASSYGRDTEAFF